These 20 T cell receptor beta chains share one sample of origin, sequenced in a study of blood T cell repertoires in COVID-19. Clones were sequenced by immunoSEQ multiplex PCR, and TCRdb holds only the in-frame ones, with some missing. This table has hundreds of thousands of clones, 85% to 90% appearing once. The sequenced material came from PBMCs or T cells enriched from blood (not recorded which). Receptors originate from a man aged 25 to 40 who had recovered from COVID-19.

This chain connects TRBV7-2 to TRBJ2-6; no definite D call. Germline-derived CDR1 and CDR2 are SGHTA and FQGNSA. V gave up 3 bases and J gave up 2 bases, with 8 bases separating them. The CDR3 length is 15 residues. The CDR3 spells CASSFGVPGANVLTF. The CDR3 DNA sequence: TGTGCCAGCAGCTTCGGAGTCCCTGGGGCCAACGTCCTGACTTTC.

The V call is TRBV5-1, the J call TRBJ2-7; TRBD2 agrees at 7 bases. The CDR3 runs 14 residues. With 2 bases clipped from V and 2 bases from J, the junction kept 4 bases outside the gene matches. The V gene's germline CDR1 is SGHRS and CDR2 YFSETQ. CDR3 amino acids: CASSFKRDAYEQYF. The DNA for the CDR3 is TGCGCCAGCAGCTTTAAGCGGGATGCCTACGAGCAGTACTTC. The full variable domain, with the rest looked up from reference TRBV5-1 and TRBJ2-7, is KAGVTQTPRYLIKTRGQQVTLSCSPISGHRSVSWYQQTPGQGLQFLFEYFSETQRNKGNFPGRFSGRQFSNSRSEMNVSTLELGDSALYLCASSFKRDAYEQYFGPGTRLTVT.

This chain links TRBV4-1 with TRBJ2-1, with 10 nucleotides matching TRBD2. CDR1 is MGHRA and CDR2 is YSYEKL in the germline V gene. The CDR3 has 16 amino acids. J lost 3 bases, V lost 2 bases, and 4 bases had no gene match. The CDR3: CASSQRTSGVYNEQFF. Written as DNA, the CDR3 is TGCGCCAGCAGCCAAAGGACTAGCGGTGTCTACAATGAGCAGTTCTTC.

CDR3 DNA sequence: TGTGCCAGCAGCCCGGAGAGTAATTCACCCCTCCACTTT. Its translation is CASSPESNSPLHF. The gene calls are TRBV7-9 and TRBJ1-6; no clear D. This CDR3 is 13 amino acids long. Germline CDR1 reads SEHNR; CDR2 reads FQNEAQ (reference sequence). With 5 bases removed from V and 6 bases from J, the gap between germline ends came to 8 bases.

The chain couples TRBV7-8 to TRBJ1-1, with 9 bases lining up with TRBD1. The CDR3 consists of 13 residues. In germline, CDR1 is SGHVS, CDR2 FQNEAQ. The J segment lost 10 bases and the V segment lost 6 bases, leaving 9 bases of the junction unmatched. CDR3 residues: CASRPGTGNGAFF. Written as DNA, the CDR3 is TGTGCCAGCAGACCCGGGACAGGGAATGGAGCTTTCTTT.

This CDR3 is CASSFVTGTGELFF. DNA of the CDR3: TGCGCCAGCAGCTTCGTAACGGGCACCGGGGAGCTGTTTTTT. The rearrangement joins TRBV10-2 to TRBJ2-2; D is unresolved. The V gene lost 6 bases and the J gene lost 4 bases, with 12 bases spanning the gap. The V gene's germline CDR1 is WSHSY and CDR2 SAAADI. The length of the CDR3 is 14 residues.

This clone has just one count. The V gene is TRBV29-1, the J gene TRBJ1-2, with TRBD1 as a possible D gene (6 bases). The V end lost 6 bases, the J end lost 4 bases, and 21 bases lay between the germline ends. CDR1 is SQVTM, CDR2 ANQGSEA, per germline. This CDR3 is 15 amino acids long. This CDR3 is CSVMGGPERFYGYTF. The CDR3 DNA follows: TGCAGCGTGATGGGGGGGCCGGAGAGGTTCTATGGCTACACCTTC. The full variable domain, in which reference TRBV29-1 and TRBJ1-2 provide the parts outside the CDR3, is SAVISQKPSRDICQRGTSLTIQCQVDSQVTMMFWYRQQPGQSLTLIATANQGSEATYESGFVIDKFPISRPNLTFSTLTVSNMSPEDSSIYLCSVMGGPERFYGYTFGSGTRLTVV.

This clone is a singleton in its sample. The chain joins TRBV5-8 to TRBJ2-1, with D unclear. The V end was cut by 0 bases, the J end by 0 bases, with 7 bases between. The germline V gene has CDR1 SGHTS and CDR2 YDEGEE. CDR3 length: 15 residues. CDR3 bases: TGTGCCAGCAGCTTGGGCAAGAGCTCCTACAATGAGCAGTTCTTC. It yields the protein CASSLGKSSYNEQFF.

The chain has TRBV9 and TRBJ1-4; D may be TRBD1 (6 bases). Trimming removed 4 bases at V and 8 bases at J, with 18 bases between. Germline CDR1 is SGDLS and CDR2 is YYNGEE. The CDR3 is made up of 15 amino acids. Here the CDR3 reads CASSPRDRKGEKLFF. In DNA, the CDR3 is TGTGCCAGCAGCCCTAGAGACAGGAAAGGCGAAAAACTGTTTTTT.

The chain has TRBV9 and TRBJ1-1, with 9 bases that match TRBD1. This CDR3 spans 14 amino acids. Looked up from germline, CDR1 is SGDLS and CDR2 is YYNGEE. V was pared by 5 bases and J by 5 bases, with 7 bases of the junction left unmatched. CDR3 DNA: TGTGCCAGCAGTGCCGGGACAGGGTGGACTGAAGCTTTCTTT. This translates into CASSAGTGWTEAFF.

This clone was seen a handful of times. The chain has TRBV7-9 and TRBJ1-1; TRBD1 might be the D (5 bases). Germline loops: CDR1 SEHNR, CDR2 FQNEAQ (reference sequence). There are 15 residues in the CDR3. Trimming took off 3 bases at V and 6 bases at J, with 17 bases between the two ends. The CDR3 here is CASSFGGRAVAEAFF. CDR3 DNA: TGTGCCAGCAGCTTCGGGGGTCGGGCGGTGGCTGAAGCTTTCTTT.

Concerning this clone itself: This sample includes further DNA sequences coding for the same CDR3. This chain connects TRBV30 to TRBJ1-5; D possibly corresponds to TRBD1 (5 bases). CDR3 length: 14 residues. V was cut by 0 bases and J by 7 bases, with 13 bases left in between. Germline values: CDR1 GTSNPN, CDR2 SVGIG (reference sequence). In DNA form, the CDR3 reads TGTGCCTGGAGTGTCGCGGGGGGGAACCAGCCCCAGCATTTT. This sequence encodes CAWSVAGGNQPQHF.

The V gene is TRBV3-1 (or the pseudogene TRBV3-2), the J gene TRBJ2-7, with 12 positions matching TRBD2. The CDR3 spans 15 residues. V lost 4 bases, J lost 6 bases, and 7 bases stayed unmatched. Germline V CDR1 and CDR2: LGHDT, YNNKEL (reference sequence). The CDR3 here is CASSPGLAGTPEQYF. In DNA, the CDR3 is TGTGCCAGCAGCCCCGGACTAGCGGGAACCCCCGAGCAGTACTTC.

V usage is TRBV28 and J usage is TRBJ1-6, with TRBD1 as a possible D gene (6 bases). From germline, CDR1 is MDHEN and CDR2 SYDVKM. With 4 bases removed from V and 3 bases from J, the gap between germline ends came to 10 bases. This CDR3 has 15 amino acids. CDR3 nucleotide sequence: TGTGCCAGCAGTTCAGGACAGCACTATAATTCACCCCTCCACTTT. Its translation is CASSSGQHYNSPLHF.

This clone appeared once. The CDR3 DNA reads TGTGCCAGCAGTTTAGTCTGGGACTCTTCCTACAATGAGCAGTTCTTC. It codes for CASSLVWDSSYNEQFF. The rearrangement links TRBV28 to TRBJ2-1; perhaps TRBD2 as D (6 bases). CDR3 length: 16 residues. Trimming removed 2 bases at V and 1 base at J, with 12 bases between. CDR1 is MDHEN, CDR2 SYDVKM, per germline.

This chain joins TRBV4-1 and TRBJ2-3; possible D gene TRBD1, 6 bases. From germline, CDR1 is MGHRA and CDR2 YSYEKL. Trimming removed 5 bases at V and 6 bases at J, with 18 bases between. The CDR3 has 15 residues. CDR3 DNA sequence: TGCGCCAGCAGCGGTCAGGGGACCAGCTTGGATACGCAGTATTTT. As protein: CASSGQGTSLDTQYF.

The chain is built from TRBV15 and TRBJ2-1, with TRBD2 matching over 7 bases. V shed 8 bases and J 8 bases; nucleotides not matched to a gene: 6. CDR1 is LNHNV and CDR2 is YYDKDF in the germline V gene (reference sequence). CDR3 length equals 12 residues. The DNA for the CDR3 is TGTGCCACCGGCGGGAGTCGGTATGAGCAGTTCTTC. Its protein product is CATGGSRYEQFF.

The chain employs TRBV14 and TRBJ2-3, with D tentatively TRBD2 (5 bases). The V and J ends lost 5 bases and 9 bases respectively, with 21 bases between them. The CDR3 contains 15 residues. Germline CDR1 SGHDN, CDR2 FVKESK. The CDR3 bases are TGTGCCAGCAGCACGGGGAGCGGCAATCTCGTGACGCAGTATTTT. Its translation: CASSTGSGNLVTQYF.

Turning to this clone: Within the sample, other DNA sequences also encode this same CDR3. V is TRBV5-1 and J is TRBJ2-2; TRBD2 matches at 10 bases. CDR1 is SGHRS and CDR2 is YFSETQ in the germline V gene. This CDR3 has 16 residues. The V gene end was trimmed by 1 base and the J gene end by 1 base; junction bases not matched to a gene: 1. The CDR3 DNA sequence: TGCGCCAGCAGCTTGCGGACTAGCGGGAACACCGGGGAGCTGTTTTTT. Encoded protein: CASSLRTSGNTGELFF.

V and J are TRBV12-5 and TRBJ1-1; 9 bases agree with TRBD1. Germline V CDR1 and CDR2: LGHNT, FRNRAP. The CDR3 spans 15 residues. Trimming at V came to 5 bases and at J to 5 bases, leaving 9 bases not matched to a gene. The CDR3 loop is CASGARQGDRTEAFF. The CDR3 nucleotides read TGTGCTAGTGGTGCCCGACAGGGGGACCGTACTGAAGCTTTCTTT.